The 14 T cell receptor beta chains reported below all come from one sample, sequenced in a study of cytomegalovirus exposure and HLA in healthy donors. Profiled with immunoSEQ multiplex PCR; TCRdb holds only in-frame clones, not every one. The table lists approximately 60,000 clones, around 90% of them singletons. The sequenced material came from PBMCs. The receptors derive from a man aged 18 to 30 in good health and CMV-seronegative.

The chain couples TRBV27 to TRBJ2-7, with D maybe TRBD2 (5 bases). Trimming took 8 bases from V and 1 from J, leaving 15 bases between them. Germline CDR1 reads MNHEY; CDR2 reads SMNVEV (reference sequence). There are 14 residues in the CDR3. CDR3 residues: CASGRGHRSYEQYF. Here the CDR3 DNA reads TGTGCCAGCGGACGGGGTCATCGGTCCTACGAGCAGTACTTC.

This sequence joins TRBV6-4 and TRBJ2-1, with D unresolved. The germline CDR1 and CDR2 sequences are MRHNA and SNTAGT. This CDR3 region has 16 residues. With 0 bases removed from V and 2 bases from J, the gap between germline ends came to 11 bases. CDR3 residues: CASSDSNRRAYNEQFF. The CDR3 region has the DNA TGTGCCAGCAGTGACTCGAACCGGAGAGCCTACAATGAGCAGTTCTTC.

V is TRBV4-1 and J is TRBJ2-5, with TRBD1 matching 7 bases. Germline V CDR1 and CDR2: MGHRA, YSYEKL. The trim removed 4 bases at V and 2 bases at J, leaving 4 bases unmatched. This CDR3 comprises 14 residues. The chain's CDR3 is CASSLDRRQETQYF. CDR3 in DNA: TGCGCCAGCAGCCTGGACAGGCGTCAAGAGACCCAGTACTTC.

This chain connects TRBV5-1 to TRBJ2-2; the D is unclear. Germline V lookup: CDR1 SGHRS, CDR2 YFSETQ. The CDR3 length is 14 residues. The germline V and J ends were trimmed by 0 bases and 6 bases, with 9 bases remaining between them. CDR3 bases: TGCGCCAGCAGCTTGGACAAGGCGGCCGGGGAGCTGTTTTTT. It encodes CASSLDKAAGELFF.

The chain joins TRBV6-6 to TRBJ2-5, with 9 bases identical to TRBD1. J was trimmed by 2 bases and V by 6 bases; bases with no gene match: 10. Per germline, CDR1 MNHNY and CDR2 SVGAGI (reference sequence). This CDR3 region has 16 residues. CDR3 coding DNA: TGTGCCAGCAGCCCCGGGACAGGGATCGGGCAAGAGACCCAGTACTTC. Translating gives CASSPGTGIGQETQYF.

This chain uses TRBV2 with TRBJ1-5, with a possible D match to TRBD1 (6 bases). The CDR3 loop spans 14 amino acids. With 6 bases removed from V and 7 bases from J, the gap between germline ends came to 16 bases. The germline CDR1 and CDR2 sequences are SNHLY and FYNNEI. CDR3 nucleotide sequence: TGTGCCAGCAGCTCAGGGGACCGGAGACAGCCCCAGCATTTT. It encodes CASSSGDRRQPQHF.

The chain is built from TRBV9 and TRBJ2-2; TRBD1 aligns across 7 bases. Germline V gives CDR1 SGDLS, CDR2 YYNGEE. J lost 0 bases, V lost 3 bases, and 5 bases had no gene match. The CDR3 covers 16 residues. The CDR3 loop reads CASSEGQLSNTGELFF. DNA of the CDR3: TGTGCCAGCAGCGAGGGACAGCTATCGAACACCGGGGAGCTGTTTTTT.

The genes are TRBV10-1 and TRBJ2-3; tentatively, D is TRBD1 (5 bases). The germline gives CDR1 WNHNN, CDR2 SYGVQD (reference sequence). CDR3 length: 18 residues. V was pared by 7 bases and J by 4 bases, with 27 bases between. CDR3 in amino acids: CASKITRVLKLLSDTQYF. CDR3 bases: TGCGCCAGCAAGATCACCAGGGTCCTTAAACTCTTATCAGATACGCAGTATTTT.

This sequence joins TRBV28 and TRBJ2-3; D is perhaps TRBD2 (6 bases). Germline values: CDR1 MDHEN, CDR2 SYDVKM. The CDR3 loop spans 13 amino acids. Trimming pared 4 bases from V and 6 bases from J, leaving 11 bases between. The CDR3 DNA is TGTGCCAGCAGTTGGGGAGGCAGGGATACGCAGTATTTT. Amino acids: CASSWGGRDTQYF.

The rearrangement links TRBV5-1 to TRBJ1-1, with 8 bases identical to TRBD1. Germline CDR1 is SGHRS and CDR2 is YFSETQ. V was pared by 4 bases and J by 1 base, with 6 bases of the junction left unmatched. The CDR3 covers 15 residues. The CDR3 reads CASSARQGPNTEAFF. DNA for the CDR3: TGCGCCAGCAGCGCCCGACAGGGGCCGAACACTGAAGCTTTCTTT.

The gene calls are TRBV2 and TRBJ2-1; D is undetermined. This CDR3 has 13 residues. CDR1 is SNHLY, CDR2 FYNNEI, per germline. With 4 bases removed from V and 5 bases from J, the gap between germline ends came to 9 bases. CDR3 nucleotide sequence: TGTGCCAGCAGTGTTGAGTCTAACAATGAGCAGTTCTTC. As protein: CASSVESNNEQFF.

The rearrangement uses TRBV6-6 and TRBJ1-1; D is undetermined. The CDR3 is 13 residues long. V was shortened by 2 bases and J by 1 base, with 5 bases between the two germline ends. From germline, CDR1 is MNHNY and CDR2 SVGAGI (reference sequence). As DNA, the CDR3 is TGTGCCAGCAGTTACGGGCCGAACACTGAAGCTTTCTTT. Translated, it gives CASSYGPNTEAFF.

As for this clone: One junction end does not reproduce the germline sequence, and a read error may be involved. The CDR3 loop is CASSPEARLAGYNEQFF. The CDR3 DNA reads TGTGCTAGCAGCCCCGAGGCCCGCTTAGCGGGTTACAATGAGCAGTTCTTC. V is TRBV7-7 and J is TRBJ2-1, with TRBD2 matching over 7 bases. Germline CDR1 SSHAT, CDR2 FNYEAQ (reference sequence). The CDR3 sequence is 17 residues long.

The chain combines TRBV27 with TRBJ1-1; D gene ambiguous. The germline gives CDR1 MNHEY, CDR2 SMNVEV (reference sequence). V lost 6 bases and J 1 base, leaving 9 bases between the germline ends. The CDR3 is 13 residues long. Here the CDR3 DNA reads TGTGCCAGCAGCCTTAAACAGAACACTGAAGCTTTCTTT. It codes for CASSLKQNTEAFF.